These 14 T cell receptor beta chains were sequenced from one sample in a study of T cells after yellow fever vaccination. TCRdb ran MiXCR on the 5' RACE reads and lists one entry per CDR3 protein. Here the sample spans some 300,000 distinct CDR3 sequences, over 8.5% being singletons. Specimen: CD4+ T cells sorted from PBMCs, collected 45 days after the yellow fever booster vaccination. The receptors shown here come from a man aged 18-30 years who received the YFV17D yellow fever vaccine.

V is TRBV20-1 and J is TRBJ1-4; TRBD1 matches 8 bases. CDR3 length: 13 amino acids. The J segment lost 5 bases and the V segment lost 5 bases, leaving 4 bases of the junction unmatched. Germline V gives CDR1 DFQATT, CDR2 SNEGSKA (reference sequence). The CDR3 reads CSAHRGENEKLFF. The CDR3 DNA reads TGCAGTGCTCACAGGGGGGAAAATGAAAAACTGTTTTTT.

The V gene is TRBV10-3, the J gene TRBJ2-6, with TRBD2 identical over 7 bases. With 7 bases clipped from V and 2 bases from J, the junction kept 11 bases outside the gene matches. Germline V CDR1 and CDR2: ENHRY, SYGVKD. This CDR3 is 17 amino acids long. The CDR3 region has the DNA TGTGCCATCAAACATCGTGGGGGAGGGCCTGGGGCCAACGTCCTGACTTTC. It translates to CAIKHRGGGPGANVLTF.

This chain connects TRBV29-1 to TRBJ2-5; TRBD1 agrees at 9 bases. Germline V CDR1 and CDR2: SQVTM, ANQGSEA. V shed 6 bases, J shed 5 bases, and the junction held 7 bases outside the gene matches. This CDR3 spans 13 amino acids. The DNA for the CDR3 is TGCAGCGTCGCACAGGGGGCGGGGGAGACCCAGTACTTC. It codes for CSVAQGAGETQYF.

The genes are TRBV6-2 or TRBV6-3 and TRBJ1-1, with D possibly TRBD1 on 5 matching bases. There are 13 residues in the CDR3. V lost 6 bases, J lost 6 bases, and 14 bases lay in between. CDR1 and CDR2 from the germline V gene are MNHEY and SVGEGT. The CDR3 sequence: CASSNLGGPEAFF. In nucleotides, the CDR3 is TGTGCCAGCAGCAACCTCGGGGGACCTGAAGCTTTCTTT.

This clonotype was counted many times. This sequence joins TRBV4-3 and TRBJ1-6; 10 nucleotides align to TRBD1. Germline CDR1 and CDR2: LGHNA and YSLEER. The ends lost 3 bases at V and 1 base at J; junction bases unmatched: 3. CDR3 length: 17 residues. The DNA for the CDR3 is TGCGCCAGCAGCCACTCGGGACAGGGGTCCTATAATTCACCCCTCCACTTT. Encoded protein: CASSHSGQGSYNSPLHF.

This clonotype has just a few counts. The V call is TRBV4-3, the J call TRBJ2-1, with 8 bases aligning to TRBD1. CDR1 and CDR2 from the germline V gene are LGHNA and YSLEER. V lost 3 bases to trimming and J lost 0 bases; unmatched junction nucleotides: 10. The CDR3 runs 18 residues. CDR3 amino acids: CASSHRPGQASSYNEQFF. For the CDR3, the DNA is TGCGCCAGCAGCCATCGCCCGGGACAGGCCAGCTCCTACAATGAGCAGTTCTTC.

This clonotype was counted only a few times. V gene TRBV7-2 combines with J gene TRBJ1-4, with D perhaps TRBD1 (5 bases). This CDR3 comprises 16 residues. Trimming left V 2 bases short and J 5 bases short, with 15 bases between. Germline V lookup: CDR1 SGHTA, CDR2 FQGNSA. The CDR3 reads CASSLSWGRLNEKLFF. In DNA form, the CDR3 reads TGTGCCAGCAGCTTATCTTGGGGGAGGCTCAATGAAAAACTGTTTTTT.

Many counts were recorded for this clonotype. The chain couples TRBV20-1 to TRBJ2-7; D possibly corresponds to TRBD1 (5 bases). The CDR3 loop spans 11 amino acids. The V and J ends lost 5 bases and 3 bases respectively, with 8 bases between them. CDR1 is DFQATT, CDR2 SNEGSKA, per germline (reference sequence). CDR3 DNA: TGCAGTGCTGGGGCGCACTACGAGCAGTACGTC. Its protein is CSAGAHYEQYV.

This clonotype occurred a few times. The chain's CDR3 is CATSRDMGQMNTEAFF. The CDR3, as DNA: TGTGCCACCAGCAGAGATATGGGGCAGATGAACACTGAAGCTTTCTTT. The gene calls are TRBV15 and TRBJ1-1, with D possibly matching TRBD1 (5 bases). Deletions cut 0 bases from V and 0 bases from J, with 11 bases between. Germline V gene data show CDR1 as LNHNV and CDR2 as YYDKDF (reference sequence). The CDR3 has 16 amino acids.

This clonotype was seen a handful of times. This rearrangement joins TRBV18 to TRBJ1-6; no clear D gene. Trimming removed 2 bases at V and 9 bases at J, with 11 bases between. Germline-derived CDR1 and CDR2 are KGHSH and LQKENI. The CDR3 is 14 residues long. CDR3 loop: CASSPVPAGSPLHF. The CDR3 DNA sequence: TGTGCCAGCTCACCAGTGCCCGCGGGTTCACCCCTCCACTTT.

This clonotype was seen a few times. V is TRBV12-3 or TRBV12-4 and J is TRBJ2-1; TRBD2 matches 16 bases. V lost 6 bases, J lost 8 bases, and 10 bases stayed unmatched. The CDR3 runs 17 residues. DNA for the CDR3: TGTGCCAGCAGCTCCGGGACTAGCGGGGGGGCAAGCCATGAGCAGTTCTTC. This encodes CASSSGTSGGASHEQFF.

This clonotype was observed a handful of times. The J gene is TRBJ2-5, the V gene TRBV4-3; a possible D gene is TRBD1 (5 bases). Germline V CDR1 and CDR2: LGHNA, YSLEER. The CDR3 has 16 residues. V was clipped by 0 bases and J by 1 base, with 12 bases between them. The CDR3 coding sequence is TGCGCCAGCAGCCAAGATTACAGACAGCCCCAAGAGACCCAGTACTTC. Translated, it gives CASSQDYRQPQETQYF.

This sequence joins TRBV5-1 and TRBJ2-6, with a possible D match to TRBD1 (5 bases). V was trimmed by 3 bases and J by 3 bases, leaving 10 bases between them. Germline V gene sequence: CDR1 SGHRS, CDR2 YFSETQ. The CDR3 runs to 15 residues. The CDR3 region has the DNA TGCGCCAGCAGCTCCTGGGGCGGTGGGGCCAACGTCCTGACTTTC. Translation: CASSSWGGGANVLTF.

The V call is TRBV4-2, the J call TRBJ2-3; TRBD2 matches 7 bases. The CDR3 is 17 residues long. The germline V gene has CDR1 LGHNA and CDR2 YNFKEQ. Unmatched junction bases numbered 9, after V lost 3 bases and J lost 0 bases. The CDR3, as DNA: TGTGCCAGCAGCCACACATCCAGAGCGGGGAGCACAGATACGCAGTATTTT. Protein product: CASSHTSRAGSTDTQYF.